This TCR beta chain originates from a study of identical twins. Study-wide results and limits: Reduced insertions were recorded for abundant cord blood beta clonotypes, with no such pattern in memory repertoires. The study reached conclusions through statistical analysis that was cross-sectional, not following the same donors.

A note on this clonotype: The antigen is not known. A much larger clonotype is one base distant, so this may be a read error.

TCRdb independently ran MiXCR on the 5' RACE reads; one entry per CDR3 protein. Here the sample spans about 1.7 million distinct CDR3 sequences, about 32% being singletons. This CDR3 region has 11 residues. Germline assignment: CDR1 SQVTM and CDR2 ANQGSEA. Trimming took off 8 bases at V and 11 bases at J, with 17 bases between the two ends. The sequence came from a newborn girl in good health. Material: cord blood. This chain connects TRBV29-1 to TRBJ2-3, with D unresolved. Here the CDR3 DNA reads TGCAGCTCAAGCACAACAACGCGGCAGTATTTT. Protein: CSSSTTTRQYF.